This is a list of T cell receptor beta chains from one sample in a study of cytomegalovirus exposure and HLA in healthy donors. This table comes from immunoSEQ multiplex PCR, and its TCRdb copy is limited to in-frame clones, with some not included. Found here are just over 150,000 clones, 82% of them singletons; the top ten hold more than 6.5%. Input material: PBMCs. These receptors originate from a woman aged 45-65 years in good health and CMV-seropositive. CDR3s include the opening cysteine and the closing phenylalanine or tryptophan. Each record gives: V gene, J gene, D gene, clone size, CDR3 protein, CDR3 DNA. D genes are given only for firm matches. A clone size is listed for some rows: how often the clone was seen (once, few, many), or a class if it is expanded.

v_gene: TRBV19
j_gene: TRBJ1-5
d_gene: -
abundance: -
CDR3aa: CASSIGQGSNQPQHF
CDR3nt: TGTGCCAGTAGTATAGGGCAGGGCAGCAATCAGCCCCAGCATTTT

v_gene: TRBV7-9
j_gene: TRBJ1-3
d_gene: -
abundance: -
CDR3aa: CSSSSRFEGNTIYF
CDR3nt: TGTTCCAGCAGCTCCCGGTTTGAGGGAAACACCATATATTTT

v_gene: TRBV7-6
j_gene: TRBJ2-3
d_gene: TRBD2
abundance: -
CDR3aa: CASSSASGGDTDTQYF
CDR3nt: TGTGCCAGCAGCTCAGCTAGCGGGGGGGACACAGATACGCAGTATTTT

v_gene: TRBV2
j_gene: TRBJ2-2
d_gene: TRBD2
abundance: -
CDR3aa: CASGASGGQGGELFF
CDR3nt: TGTGCCAGTGGGGCTAGCGGGGGTCAAGGCGGGGAGCTGTTTTTT

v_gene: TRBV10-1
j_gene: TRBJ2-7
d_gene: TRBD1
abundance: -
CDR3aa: CASSQTGKAYEQYF
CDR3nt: TGCGCCAGCAGTCAGACAGGGAAGGCCTACGAGCAGTACTTC

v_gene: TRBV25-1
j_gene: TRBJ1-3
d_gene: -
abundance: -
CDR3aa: CASSGSNRVFGNTIYF
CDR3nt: TGTGCCAGCAGTGGATCAAACAGGGTCTTTGGAAACACCATATATTTT

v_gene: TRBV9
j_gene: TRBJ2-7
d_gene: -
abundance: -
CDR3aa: CASSPTGNADYEQYF
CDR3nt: TGTGCCAGCAGCCCTACAGGGAATGCTGACTACGAGCAGTACTTC

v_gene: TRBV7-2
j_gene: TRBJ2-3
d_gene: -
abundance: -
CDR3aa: CASSLGPGLGFTDTQYF
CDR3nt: TGTGCCAGCAGCTTGGGTCCCGGACTGGGGTTCACAGATACGCAGTATTTT

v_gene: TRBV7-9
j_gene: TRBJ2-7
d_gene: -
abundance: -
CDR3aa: CASSLQGLPEQYF
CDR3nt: TGTGCCAGCAGCTTGCAGGGGCTTCCCGAGCAGTACTTC

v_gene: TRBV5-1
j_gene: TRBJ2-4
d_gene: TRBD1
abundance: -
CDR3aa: CASSLRTGLAKNIQYF
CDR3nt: TGCGCCAGCAGCTTGAGGACAGGCCTAGCCAAAAACATTCAGTACTTC

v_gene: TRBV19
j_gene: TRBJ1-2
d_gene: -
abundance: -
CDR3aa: CASSNLGGYTF
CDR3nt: TGTGCCAGTAGTAATCTAGGAGGCTACACCTTC

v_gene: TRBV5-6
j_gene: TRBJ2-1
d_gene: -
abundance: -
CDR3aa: CASSPVSSSYNEQFF
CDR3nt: TGTGCCAGCAGCCCTGTTTCTAGCTCCTACAATGAGCAGTTCTTC

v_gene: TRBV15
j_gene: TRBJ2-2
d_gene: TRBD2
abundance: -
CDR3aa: CATSRLGLAVPGELFF
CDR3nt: TGTGCCACCAGCAGATTGGGACTAGCGGTTCCCGGGGAGCTGTTTTTT

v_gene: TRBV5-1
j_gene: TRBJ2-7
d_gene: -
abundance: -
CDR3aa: CASSLIERHEQYF
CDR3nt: TGCGCCAGCAGCTTAATCGAGCGCCACGAGCAGTACTTC

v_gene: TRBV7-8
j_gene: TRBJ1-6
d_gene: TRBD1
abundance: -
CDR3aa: CASSHGQGNFNSPLHF
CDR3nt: TGTGCCAGCAGCCACGGACAGGGGAATTTTAATTCACCCCTCCACTTT

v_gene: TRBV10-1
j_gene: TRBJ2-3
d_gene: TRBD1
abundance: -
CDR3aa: CASSEPGQGKDTQYF
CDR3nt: TGCGCCAGCAGTGAGCCCGGACAGGGGAAGGATACGCAGTATTTT

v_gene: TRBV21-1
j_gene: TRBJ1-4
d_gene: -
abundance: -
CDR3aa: CASSKAAWDRVDSGEKLFF
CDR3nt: TGTGCCAGCAGCAAAGCGGCGTGGGACAGGGTGGATTCAGGTGAAAAACTGTTTTTT

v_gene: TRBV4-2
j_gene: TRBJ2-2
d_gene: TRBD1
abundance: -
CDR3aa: CASSQNRGDTGELFF
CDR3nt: TGTGCCAGCAGCCAGAACAGGGGGGACACCGGGGAGCTGTTTTTT

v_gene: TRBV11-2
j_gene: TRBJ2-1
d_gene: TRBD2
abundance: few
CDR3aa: CASSYRTSGRDNEQFF
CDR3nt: TGTGCCAGCAGCTACCGGACTAGCGGGAGAGACAATGAGCAGTTCTTC

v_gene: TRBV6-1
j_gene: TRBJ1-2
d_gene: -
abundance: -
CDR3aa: CASMGWQGYGYTF
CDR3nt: TGTGCCAGCATGGGATGGCAGGGCTATGGCTACACCTTC

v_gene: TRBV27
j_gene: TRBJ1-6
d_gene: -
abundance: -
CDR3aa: CASSTNGGHSPLHF
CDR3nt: TGTGCCAGCAGTACTAACGGGGGTCATTCACCCCTCCACTTT

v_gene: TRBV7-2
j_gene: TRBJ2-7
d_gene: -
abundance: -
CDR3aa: CASSSGPEQYF
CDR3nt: TGTGCCAGCAGCTCCGGTCCGGAGCAGTACTTC

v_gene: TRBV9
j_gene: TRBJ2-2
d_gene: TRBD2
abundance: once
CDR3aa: CASSVPGGLAGDTGELFF
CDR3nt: TGTGCCAGCAGCGTACCGGGGGGACTAGCGGGGGATACCGGGGAGCTGTTTTTT

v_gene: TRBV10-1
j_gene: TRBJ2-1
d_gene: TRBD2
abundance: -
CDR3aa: CASSAVASGGAEQFF
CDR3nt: TGCGCCAGCAGTGCCGTGGCTAGCGGGGGGGCTGAGCAGTTCTTC

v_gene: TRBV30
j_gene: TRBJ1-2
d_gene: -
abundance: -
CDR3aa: CAWKGGVNYGYTF
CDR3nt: TGTGCCTGGAAAGGCGGGGTGAACTATGGCTACACCTTC

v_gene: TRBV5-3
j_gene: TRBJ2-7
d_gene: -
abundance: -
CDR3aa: CARSFLGFGVWYEQYF
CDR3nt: TGTGCCAGAAGCTTTCTTGGTTTCGGAGTTTGGTACGAGCAGTACTTC

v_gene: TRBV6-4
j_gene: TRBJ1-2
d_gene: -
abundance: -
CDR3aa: CASSVGQGFPYGYTF
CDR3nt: TGTGCCAGCAGTGTCGGGCAGGGTTTCCCTTATGGCTACACCTTC

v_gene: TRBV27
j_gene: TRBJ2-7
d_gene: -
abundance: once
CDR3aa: CASSLFDSSYEQYF
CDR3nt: TGTGCCAGCAGTTTATTCGACAGCAGCTACGAGCAGTACTTC

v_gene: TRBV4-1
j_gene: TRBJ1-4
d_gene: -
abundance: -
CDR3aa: CASSPDSGRGGKLFF
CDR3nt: TGCGCCAGCAGCCCCGACAGTGGGAGGGGGGGAAAACTGTTTTTT

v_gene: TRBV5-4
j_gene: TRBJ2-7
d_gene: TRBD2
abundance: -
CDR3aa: CASSLDAGRGDYEQYF
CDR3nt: TGTGCCAGCAGCTTGGATGCAGGGAGGGGTGACTACGAGCAGTACTTC

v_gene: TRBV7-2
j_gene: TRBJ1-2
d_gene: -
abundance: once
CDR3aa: CASSIRDKTYGYTF
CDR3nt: TGTGCCAGCAGCATCCGGGACAAGACTTATGGCTACACCTTC

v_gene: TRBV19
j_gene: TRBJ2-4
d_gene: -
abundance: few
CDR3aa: CASSIVHTSKNIQYF
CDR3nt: TGTGCCAGTAGTATAGTTCACACCTCCAAAAACATTCAGTACTTC